A single sample gave rise to the 26 T cell receptor beta chains below, sequenced in a study of T cells in Graves' hyperthyroidism and ophthalmopathy. Amplification of TCR beta CDR3 regions was performed using RNA transcripts as template. The TCR CDR3 first-round RT-PCR relied on the HTBI primer set. TCRdb analysed the multiplex PCR reads with MiXCR anew, one entry per CDR3 protein. The table records about 360,000 distinct CDR3 sequences, under 15% of them present only once. The sequenced sample was blood. These receptors came from a woman aged 18-30 years with Graves' hyperthyroidism.

The chain uses TRBV2 and TRBJ2-1; no definite D call. The CDR3 totals 10 residues. Trimming cost V 7 bases and J 11 bases, with 9 bases left between them. CDR1 SNHLY and CDR2 FYNNEI come from the germline V gene. CDR3 DNA: TGTGCCAGCACCAAAGGAAAGCAGTTCTTC. Residues: CASTKGKQFF.

This clonotype showed up many times. This chain connects TRBV20-1 to TRBJ2-6; D gene unclear. The CDR3 spans 16 residues. CDR1 is DFQATT, CDR2 SNEGSKA, per germline (reference sequence). V lost 0 bases, J lost 0 bases, and 9 bases lay in between. The CDR3 protein is CSARDPRGSGANVLTF. The DNA for the CDR3 is TGCAGTGCTAGAGATCCCCGTGGCTCTGGGGCCAACGTCCTGACTTTC.

V gene TRBV11-2 combines with J gene TRBJ2-3; no firm D call. Germline V CDR1 and CDR2: SGHAT, FQNNGV. V lost 7 bases, J lost 6 bases, and 17 bases lay in between. The CDR3 is 14 residues long. The CDR3 loop is CASNPSVRIDTQYF. Written as DNA, the CDR3 is TGTGCCAGCAACCCGTCTGTGAGAATCGATACGCAGTATTTT.

In its sample, this clonotype was seen many times. Here the CDR3 reads CASSSFRLAYEQYF. The CDR3 coding sequence is TGTGCCAGCAGCTCGTTCAGACTGGCTTACGAGCAGTACTTC. The chain links TRBV11-2 to TRBJ2-7; D gene uncertain. Trimming took off 4 bases at V and 4 bases at J, with 14 bases between the two ends. From germline, CDR1 is SGHAT and CDR2 FQNNGV. CDR3 length equals 14 residues. Looking up the rest from reference TRBV11-2 and TRBJ2-7 gives the full variable domain: EAGVAQSPRYKIIEKRQSVAFWCNPISGHATLYWYQQILGQGPKLLIQFQNNGVVDDSQLPKDRFSAERLKGVDSTLKIQPAKLEDSAVYLCASSSFRLAYEQYFGPGTRLTVT.

The gene calls are TRBV4-1 and TRBJ1-1; no definite D call. The CDR3 spans 14 residues. Trimming took 6 bases from V and 1 from J, leaving 12 bases between them. Germline V gives CDR1 MGHRA, CDR2 YSYEKL. CDR3 sequence: CASSYPSPNTEAFF. Here the CDR3 DNA reads TGCGCCAGCAGTTATCCCAGTCCGAACACTGAAGCTTTCTTT.

This rearrangement joins TRBV6-4 to TRBJ2-7; 7 positions agree with TRBD2. J gave up 0 bases and V 1 base, and 12 bases lay outside the gene matches. CDR1 and CDR2 (germline): MRHNA, SNTAGT. The CDR3 has 18 residues. The CDR3: CASSDLRMAGEPSYEQYF. CDR3 sequence (DNA): TGTGCCAGCAGTGACTTACGGATGGCGGGAGAACCCTCCTACGAGCAGTACTTC.

This clonotype was counted ten times or more. The rearrangement uses TRBV12-3 or TRBV12-4 and TRBJ2-5; D is undetermined. This CDR3 region has 12 residues. The V end was cut by 2 bases, the J end by 4 bases, with 5 bases between. The CDR3 sequence is CASSLLTETQYF. Written as DNA, the CDR3 is TGTGCCAGCAGTTTACTAACAGAGACCCAGTACTTC.

This clonotype has at least ten counts. The chain joins TRBV6-1 to TRBJ1-2; tentatively, D is TRBD1 (6 bases). Germline CDR1 and CDR2: MNHNS and SASEGT. The ends were cut back, 5 bases at V and 5 bases at J, with 21 bases in the middle. The CDR3 totals 16 residues. This chain's CDR3 is CASSPSSDRPSYGYTF. As DNA, the CDR3 is TGTGCCAGCAGTCCCTCTTCCGACAGGCCCTCTTATGGCTACACCTTC.

The chain employs TRBV30 and TRBJ2-7; 10 positions match TRBD1. Germline CDR1 reads GTSNPN; CDR2 reads SVGIG (reference sequence). After removal of 3 bases from V and 2 bases from J, the junction contained 7 bases not matched to a gene. The CDR3 sequence is 15 residues long. In DNA, the CDR3 is TGTGCCTGGAGCAGCCCGGGACAGGGGACCTACGAGCAGTACTTC. Translation gives CAWSSPGQGTYEQYF. Full variable domain (rest looked up from reference TRBV30 and TRBJ2-7): SQTIHQWPATLVQPVGSPLSLECTVEGTSNPNLYWYRQAAGRGLQLLFYSVGIGQISSEVPQNLSASRPQDRQFILSSKKLLLSDSGFYLCAWSSPGQGTYEQYFGPGTRLTVT.

This clonotype showed up just a few times. The chain's CDR3 is CASRSRDRDEKLFF. CDR3 bases: TGTGCCAGCAGAAGCCGGGACAGGGATGAAAAACTGTTTTTT. The chain links TRBV7-9 to TRBJ1-4, with 9 positions matching TRBD1. V shed 6 bases and J 6 bases; nucleotides not matched to a gene: 5. The CDR3 sequence is 14 residues long. The germline V gene encodes CDR1 SEHNR and CDR2 FQNEAQ (reference sequence).

This clonotype was counted at least ten times. The CDR3 protein is CASSPFAGDQHNEQFF. The CDR3 DNA is TGTGCCAGCAGTCCCTTCGCAGGGGATCAGCACAATGAGCAGTTCTTC. This chain uses TRBV28 with TRBJ2-1; possible D gene TRBD1, 6 bases. Germline V gene sequence: CDR1 MDHEN, CDR2 SYDVKM. Trimming removed 5 bases from V and 5 bases from J, with 19 bases in between. This CDR3 has 16 amino acids.

The chain links TRBV6-5 to TRBJ1-6; possible D gene TRBD1, 6 bases. CDR3 length: 14 amino acids. Germline V gene data show CDR1 as MNHEY and CDR2 as SVGAGI. Trimming pared 2 bases from V and 9 bases from J, leaving 11 bases between. CDR3: CASSYRGGTSPLHF. The CDR3 nucleotides are TGTGCCAGCAGTTACCGAGGGGGGACTTCACCCCTCCACTTT.

This clonotype was seen a few times. The gene calls are TRBV28 and TRBJ2-7; D is unclear. The V end was cut by 1 base, the J end by 2 bases, with 12 bases between. Germline values: CDR1 MDHEN, CDR2 SYDVKM. The CDR3 spans 15 residues. The CDR3 loop is CASSLYSDDTYEQYF. Written as DNA, the CDR3 is TGTGCCAGCAGTTTATACAGCGACGATACCTACGAGCAGTACTTC.

Ten or more counts support this clonotype. V gene TRBV3-1 combines with J gene TRBJ1-1, with 7 bases matching TRBD1. J gave up 4 bases and V 5 bases, and 7 bases lay outside the gene matches. This CDR3 is built from 14 residues. Per the germline V gene, CDR1 is LGHDT and CDR2 is YNNKEL (reference sequence). CDR3 in DNA: TGTGCCAGCAGCACAACTAGGGGGCTCACTGAAGCTTTCTTT. Its protein product is CASSTTRGLTEAFF.

This clonotype appeared many times. This chain uses TRBV15 with TRBJ2-1; TRBD2 matches at 7 bases. V lost 5 bases, J lost 8 bases, and 12 bases stayed unmatched. The CDR3 sequence is 15 residues long. Germline CDR1 LNHNV, CDR2 YYDKDF (reference sequence). The CDR3 region is CATSAGEWTLDEQFF. The CDR3 nucleotides are TGTGCCACCAGCGCGGGAGAGTGGACTCTAGATGAGCAGTTCTTC.

The chain joins TRBV19 to TRBJ2-7; weak D call: TRBD2 (6 bases). The germline V gene has CDR1 LNHDA and CDR2 SQIVND (reference sequence). This CDR3 region has 11 residues. Trimming took 9 bases from V and 3 from J, leaving 9 bases between them. Here the CDR3 reads CARQRVYEQYF. DNA for the CDR3: TGTGCCAGACAGCGGGTCTACGAGCAGTACTTC.

This clonotype was found a few times. A read error is possible here, since a much larger clone lies one base away. The CDR3 sequence: CASSYGGRTDEQYF. The CDR3, as DNA: TGTGCCAGCAGTTACGGCGGGAGGACCGACGAGCAGTACTTC. V usage is TRBV6-2 or TRBV6-3 and J usage is TRBJ2-7; 8 positions agree with TRBD2. Trimming cost V 2 bases and J 5 bases; bases outside gene matches: 5. Germline loops: CDR1 MNHEY, CDR2 SVGEGT. The CDR3 is 14 residues long.

This sequence joins TRBV20-1 and TRBJ2-1; TRBD2 aligns across 12 bases. Germline values: CDR1 DFQATT, CDR2 SNEGSKA (reference sequence). Unmatched junction bases numbered 5, after V lost 6 bases and J lost 2 bases. This CDR3 has 15 residues. CDR3 coding DNA: TGCAGTGCAAGACTAGCGGGAGTGACCTACAATGAGCAGTTCTTC. Translating it yields CSARLAGVTYNEQFF.

This clonotype was observed at least ten times. This sequence joins TRBV20-1 and TRBJ2-1; a possible D gene is TRBD2 (5 bases). CDR1 and CDR2 (germline): DFQATT, SNEGSKA (reference sequence). CDR3 length equals 15 residues. V was shortened by 3 bases and J by 3 bases, with 15 bases between the two germline ends. CDR3 loop: CSASQFSRDYNEQFF. DNA for the CDR3: TGCAGTGCTAGTCAATTCAGCCGGGACTACAATGAGCAGTTCTTC.

This clonotype was counted many times. CDR3 amino acids: CASSRVPYLLRGTYNEQFF. The CDR3 coding sequence is TGTGCCAGCAGCCGTGTCCCTTACCTCTTGCGCGGAACCTACAATGAGCAGTTCTTC. The rearrangement links TRBV3-2 to TRBJ2-1; the table's D call, TRBD1, has no DNA check behind it. TRBV3-2 counts as a pseudogene. The length of the CDR3 is 19 residues.

This clonotype was counted only a few times. A much larger clone differs by one base, so this may be a read error. This rearrangement joins TRBV7-2 to TRBJ2-1, with TRBD1 identical over 9 bases. Germline CDR1 is SGHTA and CDR2 is FQGNSA. The CDR3 sequence is 16 residues long. The CDR3 loop is CASSPQGAGNHNGQFF. The CDR3 DNA reads TGTGCCAGCAGCCCACAGGGGGCAGGTAACCACAATGGGCAGTTCTTC.

This clonotype appeared many times. The chain employs TRBV18 and TRBJ1-3, with D hard to call. V lost 2 bases, J lost 4 bases, and 6 bases lay in between. The germline CDR1 and CDR2 sequences are KGHSH and LQKENI. The CDR3 sequence is 13 residues long. Here the CDR3 DNA reads TGTGCCAGCTCACCAGAGACGGGAAACACCATATATTTT. Its translation: CASSPETGNTIYF.

This clonotype occurred many times. The chain couples TRBV7-2 to TRBJ2-6; possibly TRBD1 for D (7 bases). The CDR3 is 17 amino acids. V lost 3 bases to trimming and J lost 0 bases, with 12 bases between them. The germline gives CDR1 SGHTA, CDR2 FQGNSA. DNA of the CDR3: TGTGCCAGCAGCTTCAGGGGGAGGAACTCTGGGGCCAACGTCCTGACTTTC. Translated, it gives CASSFRGRNSGANVLTF.

At least ten counts were recorded for this clonotype. The V call is TRBV28, the J call TRBJ1-5, with D possibly being TRBD1 (6 bases). The CDR3 consists of 16 residues. In germline, CDR1 is MDHEN, CDR2 SYDVKM. V gave up 5 bases and J gave up 4 bases, with 18 bases separating them. Here the CDR3 reads CASSTDRYKTNQPQHF. CDR3 nucleotide sequence: TGTGCCAGCAGTACGGACAGATACAAAACAAATCAGCCCCAGCATTTT.

The chain combines TRBV5-1 with TRBJ1-4, with TRBD1 as a possible D gene (6 bases). V was clipped by 3 bases and J by 6 bases, with 21 bases between them. This CDR3 comprises 17 residues. CDR1 SGHRS and CDR2 YFSETQ come from the germline V gene. CDR3 coding DNA: TGCGCCAGCAGCTGGACTAGGGGGACCCCAGGGGATGAAAAACTGTTTTTT. Protein: CASSWTRGTPGDEKLFF. The full variable domain, with the rest looked up from reference TRBV5-1 and TRBJ1-4, is KAGVTQTPRYLIKTRGQQVTLSCSPISGHRSVSWYQQTPGQGLQFLFEYFSETQRNKGNFPGRFSGRQFSNSRSEMNVSTLELGDSALYLCASSWTRGTPGDEKLFFGSGTQLSVL.

Note on this clonotype: A much larger clone is a single base away; this may be a read error. The chain is built from TRBV19 and TRBJ2-7, with 11 bases aligning to TRBD2. CDR1 and CDR2 (germline): LNHDA, SQIVND (reference sequence). The junction had 9 bases not matched to a gene; V was cut back by 5 bases and J by 3 bases. This CDR3 comprises 16 residues. The CDR3 DNA is TGTGCCAGTAGTGACCAAGGGACTAGCGGCTACTACGAGCAGTACTTC. This encodes CASSDQGTSGYYEQYF.